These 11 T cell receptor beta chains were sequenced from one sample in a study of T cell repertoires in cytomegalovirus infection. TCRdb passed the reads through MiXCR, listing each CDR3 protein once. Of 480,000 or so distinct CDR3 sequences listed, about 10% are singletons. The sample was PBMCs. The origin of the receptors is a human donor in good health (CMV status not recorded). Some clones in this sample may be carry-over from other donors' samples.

CDR3 protein: CASSLLLQGSGNTIYF. In nucleotides, the CDR3 is TGTGCCAGCAGCCTCCTTCTACAGGGCTCTGGAAACACCATATATTTT. This chain links TRBV5-3 with TRBJ1-3; D possibly corresponds to TRBD1 (6 bases). TRBV5-3 is an ORF for which the function is uncertain. V lost 8 bases to trimming and J lost 0 bases, with 18 bases between them. The CDR3 spans 16 residues.

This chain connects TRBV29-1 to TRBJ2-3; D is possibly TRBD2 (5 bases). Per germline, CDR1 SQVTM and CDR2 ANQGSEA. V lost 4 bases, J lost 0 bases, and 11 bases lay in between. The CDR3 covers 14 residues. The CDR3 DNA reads TGCAGCGTTGGCAGCGGACCCAGCACAGATACGCAGTATTTT. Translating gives CSVGSGPSTDTQYF.

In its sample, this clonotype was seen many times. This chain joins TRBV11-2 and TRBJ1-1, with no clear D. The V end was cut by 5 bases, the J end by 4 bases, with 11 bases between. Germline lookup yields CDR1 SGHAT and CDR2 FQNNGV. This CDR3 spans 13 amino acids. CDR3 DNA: TGTGCCAGCAGCAATGAAGGCAGCACTGAAGCTTTCTTT. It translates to CASSNEGSTEAFF.

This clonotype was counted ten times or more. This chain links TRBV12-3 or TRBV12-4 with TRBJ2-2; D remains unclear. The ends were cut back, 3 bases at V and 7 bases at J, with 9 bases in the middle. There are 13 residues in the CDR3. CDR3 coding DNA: TGTGCCAGCAGTTTTAAGGGATACGGGGAGCTGTTTTTT. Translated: CASSFKGYGELFF.

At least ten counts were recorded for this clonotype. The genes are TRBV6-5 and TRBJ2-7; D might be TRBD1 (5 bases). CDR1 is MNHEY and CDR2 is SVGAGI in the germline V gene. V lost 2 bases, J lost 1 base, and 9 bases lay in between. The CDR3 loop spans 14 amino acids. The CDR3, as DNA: TGTGCCAGCAGTTACGATAGGGGATCCTACGAGCAGTACTTC. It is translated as CASSYDRGSYEQYF.

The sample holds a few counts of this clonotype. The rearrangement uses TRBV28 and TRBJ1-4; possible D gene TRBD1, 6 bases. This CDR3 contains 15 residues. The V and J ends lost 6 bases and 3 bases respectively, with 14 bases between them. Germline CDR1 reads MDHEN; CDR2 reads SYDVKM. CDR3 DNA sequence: TGTGCCAGCAGCGGGGGCGCGAGAGCTAATGAAAAACTGTTTTTT. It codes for CASSGGARANEKLFF.

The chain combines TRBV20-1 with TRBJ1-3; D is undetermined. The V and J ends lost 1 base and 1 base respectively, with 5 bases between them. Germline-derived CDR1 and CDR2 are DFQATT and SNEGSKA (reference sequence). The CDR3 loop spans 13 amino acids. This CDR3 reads CSARGTSGNTIYF. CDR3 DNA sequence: TGCAGTGCTAGAGGGACGTCTGGAAACACCATATATTTT.

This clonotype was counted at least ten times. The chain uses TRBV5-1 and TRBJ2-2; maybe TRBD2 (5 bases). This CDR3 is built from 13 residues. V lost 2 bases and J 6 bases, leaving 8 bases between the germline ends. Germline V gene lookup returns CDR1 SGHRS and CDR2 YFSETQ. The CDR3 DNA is TGCGCCAGCAGCTTTACTAGTCCCGGGGAGCTGTTTTTT. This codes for CASSFTSPGELFF.

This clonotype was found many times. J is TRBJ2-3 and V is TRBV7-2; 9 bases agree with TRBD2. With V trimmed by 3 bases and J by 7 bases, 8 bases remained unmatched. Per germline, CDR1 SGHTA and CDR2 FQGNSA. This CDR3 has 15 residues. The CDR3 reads CASSLTSGAAYTQYF. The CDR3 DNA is TGTGCCAGCAGCTTGACTAGCGGTGCTGCTTATACGCAGTATTTT.

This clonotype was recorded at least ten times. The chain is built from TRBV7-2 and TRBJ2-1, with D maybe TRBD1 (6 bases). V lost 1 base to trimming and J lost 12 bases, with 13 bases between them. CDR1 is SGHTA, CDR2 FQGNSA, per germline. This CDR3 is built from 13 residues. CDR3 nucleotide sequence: TGTGCCAGCAGCTTAGTGTCTGTCAGGGGGCAGTTCTTC. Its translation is CASSLVSVRGQFF.

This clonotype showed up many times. The DNA of the CDR3 is TGTGCCAGCAGCGTTGTACCGGGACTAGCGGGGACTGGGGCCAACGTCCTGACTTTC. This sequence encodes CASSVVPGLAGTGANVLTF. The chain uses TRBV9 and TRBJ2-6; 13 bases map to TRBD2. CDR3 length: 19 residues. In germline, CDR1 is SGDLS, CDR2 YYNGEE. V shed 2 bases, J shed 2 bases, and the junction held 7 bases outside the gene matches.